This entry lists 11 T cell receptor beta chains sequenced from one sample in a study of T cells in localized non-small cell lung cancer. The data were produced by immunoSEQ multiplex PCR, yet TCRdb's version contains in-frame clones alone and is incomplete. The sample consists of tens of thousands of clones, around 75% of them appearing once. Sample: PBMCs, taken before any cancer treatment. Source of these receptors: a woman aged 40-69 years with stage II squamous cell lung carcinoma.

The chain uses TRBV18 and TRBJ2-7; possibly TRBD1 for D (5 bases). Germline-derived CDR1 and CDR2 are KGHSH and LQKENI. The CDR3 contains 14 residues. Trimming cost V 2 bases and J 4 bases, with 12 bases left between them. The CDR3 sequence is CASSPGASKYEQYF. CDR3 DNA sequence: TGTGCCAGCTCACCAGGGGCAAGCAAATACGAGCAGTACTTC. The full variable domain, with the rest looked up from reference TRBV18 and TRBJ2-7, is NAGVMQNPRHLVRRRGQEARLRCSPMKGHSHVYWYRQLPEEGLKFMVYLQKENIIDESGMPKERFSAEFPKEGPSILRIQQVVRGDSAAYFCASSPGASKYEQYFGPGTRLTVT.

The chain carries TRBV2 and TRBJ2-5, with a tentative D call TRBD1 (5 bases). The germline V and J ends were trimmed by 6 bases and 1 base, with 9 bases remaining between them. This CDR3 has 13 residues. Germline V lookup: CDR1 SNHLY, CDR2 FYNNEI. CDR3 DNA: TGTGCCAGCAGCAGACAGCTCCAAGAGACCCAGTACTTC. Translated: CASSRQLQETQYF.

Concerning this clone itself: One junction end does not reproduce the germline sequence, and a read error may be involved. The CDR3 DNA sequence: TGTGCCAGCAGTGATTCGTGGGGTTCCTACAATGAGCAGTTCTTC. This encodes CASSDSWGSYNEQFF. V usage is TRBV10-3 and J usage is TRBJ2-1; no firm D call. Germline-derived CDR1 and CDR2 are ENHRY and SYGVKD. CDR3 length equals 15 residues.

V and J are TRBV15 and TRBJ2-1, with 9 bases identical to TRBD2. The CDR3 is made up of 16 amino acids. With 1 base clipped from V and 4 bases from J, the junction kept 5 bases outside the gene matches. CDR1 LNHNV and CDR2 YYDKDF come from the germline V gene (reference sequence). The CDR3: CATSRGAGGLYNEQFF. DNA for the CDR3: TGTGCCACCAGCAGAGGAGCGGGGGGTTTGTACAATGAGCAGTTCTTC.

This chain connects TRBV18 to TRBJ2-3; the D is unclear. The CDR3 is made up of 15 amino acids. V was cut by 1 base and J by 2 bases, with 10 bases left in between. Germline V CDR1 and CDR2: KGHSH, LQKENI. Written as DNA, the CDR3 is TGTGCCAGCTCACCACAAAGTCTAAACACAGATACGCAGTATTTT. As protein: CASSPQSLNTDTQYF.

The chain is built from TRBV11-3 and TRBJ2-1; D may correspond to TRBD1 or TRBD2 (5 bases each). V was shortened by 5 bases and J by 8 bases, with 19 bases between the two germline ends. Germline V gene data show CDR1 as SGHNT and CDR2 as YENEEA. The CDR3 sequence is 15 residues long. The CDR3 nucleotides read TGTGCCAGCAGCCCCGAAGGGGACGAATCGGATGAGCAGTTCTTC. Translating it yields CASSPEGDESDEQFF.

This chain joins TRBV5-1 and TRBJ2-5; 11 nucleotides match TRBD1. V shed 4 bases, J shed 4 bases, and the junction held 3 bases outside the gene matches. Per germline, CDR1 SGHRS and CDR2 YFSETQ. The CDR3 consists of 14 residues. The CDR3 region has the DNA TGCGCCAGCAGCGGACAGGGGGCAGTAGAGACCCAGTACTTC. It is translated as CASSGQGAVETQYF.

The chain carries TRBV5-1 and TRBJ2-3; weak D call: TRBD2 (6 bases). The CDR3 length is 15 residues. Germline V gene data show CDR1 as SGHRS and CDR2 as YFSETQ. V lost 0 bases to trimming and J lost 1 base, with 9 bases between them. The CDR3 reads CASSLVTGGTDTQYF. The CDR3 region has the DNA TGCGCCAGCAGCTTGGTGACGGGGGGCACAGATACGCAGTATTTT.

This chain connects TRBV4-3 to TRBJ2-1; 14 positions agree with TRBD2. Germline CDR1 is LGHNA and CDR2 is YSLEER. The CDR3 runs to 16 residues. Unmatched junction bases numbered 0, after V lost 1 base and J lost 4 bases. The CDR3 sequence is CASSQGLAGGYNEQFF. As DNA, the CDR3 is TGCGCCAGCAGCCAAGGACTAGCGGGAGGGTACAATGAGCAGTTCTTC.

The chain uses TRBV7-9 and TRBJ2-2, with 8 bases fitting TRBD2. Germline V gene lookup returns CDR1 SEHNR and CDR2 FQNEAQ (reference sequence). V gave up 5 bases and J gave up 3 bases; unmatched junction bases: 8. The CDR3 contains 16 residues. The CDR3: CASSQQAGVHTGELFF. For the CDR3, the DNA is TGTGCCAGCAGCCAACAAGCGGGAGTTCACACCGGGGAGCTGTTTTTT.

This chain links TRBV4-3 with TRBJ2-2, with 8 positions matching TRBD1. V was pared by 5 bases and J by 7 bases, with 9 bases of the junction left unmatched. CDR1 and CDR2 (germline): LGHNA, YSLEER. The CDR3 sequence is 15 residues long. The CDR3 sequence: CASSFGQGAGGELFF. The CDR3 coding sequence is TGCGCCAGCAGCTTCGGACAGGGCGCCGGCGGGGAGCTGTTTTTT.